Reported below is one T cell receptor (beta chain). The target antigen is unknown. The V and J ends lost 5 bases and 5 bases respectively, with 16 bases between them. The germline V gene encodes CDR1 SGHRS and CDR2 YFSETQ. This CDR3 region has 14 residues. TCRdb reprocessed the reads with MiXCR, giving one entry per CDR3 protein. The sample shows around 740,000 distinct CDR3 sequences, 35% to 45% of them seen only once. This entry comes from a study of T cell repertoires in cytomegalovirus infection. Across the whole study: Both CMV infection and a matching HLA type were indicated by public TCR beta signatures.

The study's findings and limits: CMV-specific HLA-C-restricted TCR beta clonotypes dominated the ex vivo response. Cumulative public TCR beta family frequency identified carriers of CMV plus the relevant HLA.

The specimen sequenced was PBMCs. This sequence joins TRBV5-1 and TRBJ2-5; a possible D gene is TRBD2 (5 bases). This TCR derives from a human donor in good health (CMV status not recorded). Some clones in this sample may be carry-over from other donors' samples. CDR3 protein: CASREWGGEETQYF. The CDR3, as DNA: TGCGCCAGCAGAGAGTGGGGTGGGGAGGAGACCCAGTACTTC.